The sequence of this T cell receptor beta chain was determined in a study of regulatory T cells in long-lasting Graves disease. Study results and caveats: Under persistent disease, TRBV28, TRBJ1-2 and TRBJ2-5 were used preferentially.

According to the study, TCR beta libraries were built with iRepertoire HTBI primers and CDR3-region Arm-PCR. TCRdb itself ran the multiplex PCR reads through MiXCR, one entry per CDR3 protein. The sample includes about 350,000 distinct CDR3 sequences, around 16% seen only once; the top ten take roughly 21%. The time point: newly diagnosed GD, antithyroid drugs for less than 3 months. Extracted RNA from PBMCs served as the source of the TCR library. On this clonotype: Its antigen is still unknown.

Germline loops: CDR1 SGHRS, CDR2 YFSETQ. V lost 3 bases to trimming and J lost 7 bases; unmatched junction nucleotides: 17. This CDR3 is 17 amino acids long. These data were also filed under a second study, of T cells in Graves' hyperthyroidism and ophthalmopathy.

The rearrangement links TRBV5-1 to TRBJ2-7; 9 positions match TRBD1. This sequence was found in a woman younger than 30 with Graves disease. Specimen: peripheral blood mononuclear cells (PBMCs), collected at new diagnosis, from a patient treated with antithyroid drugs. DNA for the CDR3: TGCGCCAGCAGCTCGGCCGGGACAGGGACCCTAAGCGGGGAGCAGTACTTC. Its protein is CASSSAGTGTLSGEQYF.